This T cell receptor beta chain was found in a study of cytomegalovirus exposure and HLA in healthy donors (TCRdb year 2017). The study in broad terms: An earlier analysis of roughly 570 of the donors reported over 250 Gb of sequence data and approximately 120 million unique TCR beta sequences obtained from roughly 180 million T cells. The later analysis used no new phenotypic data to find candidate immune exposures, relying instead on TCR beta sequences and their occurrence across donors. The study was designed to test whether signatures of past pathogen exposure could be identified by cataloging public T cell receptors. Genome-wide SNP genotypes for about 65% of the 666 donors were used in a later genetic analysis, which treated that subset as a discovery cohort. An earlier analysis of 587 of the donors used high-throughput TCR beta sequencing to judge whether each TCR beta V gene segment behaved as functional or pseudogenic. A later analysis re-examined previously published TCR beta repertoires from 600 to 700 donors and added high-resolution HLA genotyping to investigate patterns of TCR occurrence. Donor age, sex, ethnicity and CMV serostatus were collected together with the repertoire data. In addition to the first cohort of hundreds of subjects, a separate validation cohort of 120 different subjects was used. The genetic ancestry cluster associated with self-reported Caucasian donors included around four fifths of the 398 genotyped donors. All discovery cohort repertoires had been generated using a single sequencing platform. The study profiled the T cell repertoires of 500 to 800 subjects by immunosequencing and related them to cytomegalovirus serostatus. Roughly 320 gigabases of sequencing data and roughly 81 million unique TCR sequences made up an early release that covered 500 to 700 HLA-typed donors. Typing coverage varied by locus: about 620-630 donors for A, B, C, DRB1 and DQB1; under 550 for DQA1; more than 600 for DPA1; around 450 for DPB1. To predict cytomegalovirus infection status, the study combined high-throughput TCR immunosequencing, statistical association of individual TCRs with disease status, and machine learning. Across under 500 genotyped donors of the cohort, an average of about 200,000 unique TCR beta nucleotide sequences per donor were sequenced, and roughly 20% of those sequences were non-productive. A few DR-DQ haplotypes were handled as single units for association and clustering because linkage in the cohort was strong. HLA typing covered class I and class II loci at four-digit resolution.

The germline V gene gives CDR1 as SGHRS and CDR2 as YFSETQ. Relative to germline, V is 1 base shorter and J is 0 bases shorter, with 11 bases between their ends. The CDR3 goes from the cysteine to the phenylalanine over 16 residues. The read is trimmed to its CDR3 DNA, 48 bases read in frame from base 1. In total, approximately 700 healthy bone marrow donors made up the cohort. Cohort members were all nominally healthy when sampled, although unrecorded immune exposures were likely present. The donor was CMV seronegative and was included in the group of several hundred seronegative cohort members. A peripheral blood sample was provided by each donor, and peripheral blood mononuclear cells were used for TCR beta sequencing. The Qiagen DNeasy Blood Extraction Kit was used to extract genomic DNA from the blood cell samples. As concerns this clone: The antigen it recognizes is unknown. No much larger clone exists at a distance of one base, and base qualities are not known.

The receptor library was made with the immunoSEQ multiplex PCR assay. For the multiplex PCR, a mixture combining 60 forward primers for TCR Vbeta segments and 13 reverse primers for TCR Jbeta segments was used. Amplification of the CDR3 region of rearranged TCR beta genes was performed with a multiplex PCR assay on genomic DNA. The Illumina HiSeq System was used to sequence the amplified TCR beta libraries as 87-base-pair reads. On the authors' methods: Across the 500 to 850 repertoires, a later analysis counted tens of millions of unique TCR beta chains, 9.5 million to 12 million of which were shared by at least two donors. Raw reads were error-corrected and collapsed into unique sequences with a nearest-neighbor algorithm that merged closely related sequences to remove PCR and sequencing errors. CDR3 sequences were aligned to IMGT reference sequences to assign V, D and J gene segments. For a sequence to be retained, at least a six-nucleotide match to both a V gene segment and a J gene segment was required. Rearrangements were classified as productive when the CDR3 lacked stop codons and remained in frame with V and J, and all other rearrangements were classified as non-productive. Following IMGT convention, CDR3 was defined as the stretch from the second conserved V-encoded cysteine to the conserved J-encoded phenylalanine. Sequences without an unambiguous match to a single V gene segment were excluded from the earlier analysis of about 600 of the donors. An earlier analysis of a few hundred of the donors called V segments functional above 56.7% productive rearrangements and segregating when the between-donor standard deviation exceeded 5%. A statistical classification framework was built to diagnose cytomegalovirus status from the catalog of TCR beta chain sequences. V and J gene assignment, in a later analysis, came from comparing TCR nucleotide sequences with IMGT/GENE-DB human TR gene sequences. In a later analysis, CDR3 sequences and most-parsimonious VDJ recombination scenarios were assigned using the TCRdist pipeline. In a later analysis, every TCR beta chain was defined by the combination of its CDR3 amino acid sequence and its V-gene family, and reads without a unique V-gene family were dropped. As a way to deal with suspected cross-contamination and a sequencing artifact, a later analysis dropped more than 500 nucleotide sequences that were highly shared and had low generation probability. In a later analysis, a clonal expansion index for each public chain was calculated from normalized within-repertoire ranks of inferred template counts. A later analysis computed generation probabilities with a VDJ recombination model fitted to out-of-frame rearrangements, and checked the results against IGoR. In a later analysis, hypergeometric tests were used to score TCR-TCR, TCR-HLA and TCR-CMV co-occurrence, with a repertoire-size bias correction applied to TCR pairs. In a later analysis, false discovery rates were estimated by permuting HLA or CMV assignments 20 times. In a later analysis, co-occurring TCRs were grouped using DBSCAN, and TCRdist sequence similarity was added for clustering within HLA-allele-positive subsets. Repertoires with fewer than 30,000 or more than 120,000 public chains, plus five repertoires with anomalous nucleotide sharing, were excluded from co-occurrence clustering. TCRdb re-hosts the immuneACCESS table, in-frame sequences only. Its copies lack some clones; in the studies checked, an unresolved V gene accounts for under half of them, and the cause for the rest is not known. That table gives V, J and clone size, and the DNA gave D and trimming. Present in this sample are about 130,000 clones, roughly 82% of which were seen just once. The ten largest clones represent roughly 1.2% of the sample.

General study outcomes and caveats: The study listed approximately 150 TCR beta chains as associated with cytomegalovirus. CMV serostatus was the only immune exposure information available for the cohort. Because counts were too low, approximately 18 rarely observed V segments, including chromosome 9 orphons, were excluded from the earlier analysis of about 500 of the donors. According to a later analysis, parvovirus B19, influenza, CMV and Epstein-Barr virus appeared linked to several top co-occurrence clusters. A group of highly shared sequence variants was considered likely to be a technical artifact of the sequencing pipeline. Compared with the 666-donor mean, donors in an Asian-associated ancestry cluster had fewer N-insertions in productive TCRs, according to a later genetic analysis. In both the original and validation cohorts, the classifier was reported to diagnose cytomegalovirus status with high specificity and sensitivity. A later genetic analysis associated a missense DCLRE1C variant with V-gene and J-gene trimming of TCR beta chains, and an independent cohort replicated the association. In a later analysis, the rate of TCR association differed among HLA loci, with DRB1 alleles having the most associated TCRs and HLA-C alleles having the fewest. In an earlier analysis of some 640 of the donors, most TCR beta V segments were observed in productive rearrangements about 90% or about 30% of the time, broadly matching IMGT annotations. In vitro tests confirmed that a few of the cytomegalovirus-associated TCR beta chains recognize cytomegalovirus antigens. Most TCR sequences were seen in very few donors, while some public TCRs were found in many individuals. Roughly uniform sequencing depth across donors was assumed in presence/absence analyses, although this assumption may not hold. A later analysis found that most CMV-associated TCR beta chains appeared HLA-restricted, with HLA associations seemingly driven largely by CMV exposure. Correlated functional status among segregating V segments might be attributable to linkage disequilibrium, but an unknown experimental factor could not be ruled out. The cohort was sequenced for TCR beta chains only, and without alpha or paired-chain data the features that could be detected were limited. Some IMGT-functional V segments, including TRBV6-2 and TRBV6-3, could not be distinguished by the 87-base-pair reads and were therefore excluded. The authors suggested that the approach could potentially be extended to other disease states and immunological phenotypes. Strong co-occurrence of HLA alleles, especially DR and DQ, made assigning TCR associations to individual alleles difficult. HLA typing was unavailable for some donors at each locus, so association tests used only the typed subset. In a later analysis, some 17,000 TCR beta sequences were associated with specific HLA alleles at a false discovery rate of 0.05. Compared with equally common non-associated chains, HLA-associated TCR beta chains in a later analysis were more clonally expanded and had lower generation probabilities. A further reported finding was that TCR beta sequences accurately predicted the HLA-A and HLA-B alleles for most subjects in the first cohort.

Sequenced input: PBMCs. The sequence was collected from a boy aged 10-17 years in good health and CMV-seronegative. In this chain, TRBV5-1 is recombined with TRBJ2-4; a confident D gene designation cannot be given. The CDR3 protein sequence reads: CASSLTANLAKNIQYF. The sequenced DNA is TGCGCCAGCAGCTTGACCGCGAACTTAGCCAAAAACATTCAGTACTTC.